This passage covers 4 T cell receptor beta chains from one sample sequenced in a study of cytomegalovirus exposure and HLA in healthy donors. The PCR contained 60 Vbeta and 13 Jbeta primers. Sequencing was performed with immunoSEQ multiplex PCR; in TCRdb, only in-frame clones are kept and a portion is missing. The data contain just over 200,000 clones, around four fifths of them singletons. Sequencing was done on a sample of PBMCs. These receptors were taken from a man between 50 and 59 years old in good health and CMV-seronegative.

V gene TRBV9 combines with J gene TRBJ2-3; 8 nucleotides line up with TRBD2. The ends lost 0 bases at V and 2 bases at J; junction bases unmatched: 11. CDR1 is SGDLS, CDR2 YYNGEE, per germline. This CDR3 region has 18 residues. The CDR3 bases are TGTGCCAGCAGCGTAGGGGTCTTGGCGGGAGGAAACACAGATACGCAGTATTTT. As protein: CASSVGVLAGGNTDTQYF.

The rearrangement links TRBV28 to TRBJ2-7; D may be TRBD2 (6 bases). V shed 6 bases and J shed 2 bases, with 14 bases lying between them. The CDR3 loop spans 14 amino acids. Germline V gene data show CDR1 as MDHEN and CDR2 as SYDVKM. The CDR3 region is CASRGTPATYEQYF. The CDR3 DNA reads TGTGCCAGCAGGGGGACTCCAGCCACCTACGAGCAGTACTTC. Looking up the rest from reference TRBV28 and TRBJ2-7 gives the full variable domain: DVKVTQSSRYLVKRTGEKVFLECVQDMDHENMFWYRQDPGLGLRLIYFSYDVKMKEKGDIPEGYSVSREKKERFSLILESASTNQTSMYLCASRGTPATYEQYFGPGTRLTVT.

CDR3 amino acids: CASSSDRGSGADTQYF. The DNA for the CDR3 is TGCGCCAGCAGCTCCGACCGGGGGAGTGGGGCAGATACGCAGTATTTT. The chain carries TRBV5-1 and TRBJ2-3, with TRBD2 as a possible D gene (6 bases). Germline V lookup: CDR1 SGHRS, CDR2 YFSETQ. This CDR3 region has 16 residues. V lost 3 bases and J lost 4, with 18 bases in between. The entire variable domain, with the rest obtained from reference TRBV5-1 and TRBJ2-3, is as follows: KAGVTQTPRYLIKTRGQQVTLSCSPISGHRSVSWYQQTPGQGLQFLFEYFSETQRNKGNFPGRFSGRQFSNSRSEMNVSTLELGDSALYLCASSSDRGSGADTQYFGPGTRLTVL.

This rearrangement joins TRBV2 to TRBJ1-5; D ambiguous. The germline V gene has CDR1 SNHLY and CDR2 FYNNEI. The CDR3 runs to 15 residues. V lost 4 bases to trimming and J lost 2 bases, with 12 bases between them. This chain's CDR3 is CASSARGSGNQPQHF. For the CDR3, the DNA is TGTGCCAGCAGTGCAAGAGGGTCGGGCAATCAGCCCCAGCATTTT.